The 10 T cell receptor beta chains below all came from one sample that was sequenced in a study of blood T cells in healthy people across ages. Primed by a sample-barcoded 5' primer and a J-beta primer mix, a second PCR proceeded for about 7 to 11 cycles. One entry per CDR3 protein results from TCRdb running MiXCR on the 5' RACE reads. The sample has some 640,000 distinct CDR3 sequences, about 30% seen once. Sequenced: blood. All receptors derive from an elderly woman in good health.

This chain links TRBV12-5 with TRBJ1-1; 9 bases fit TRBD1. Looked up from germline, CDR1 is LGHNT and CDR2 is FRNRAP. The CDR3 consists of 16 residues. V was pared by 5 bases and J by 1 base, with 8 bases of the junction left unmatched. CDR3 protein: CASGAGTGWGNTEAFF. The CDR3 DNA sequence: TGTGCTAGTGGTGCCGGGACAGGGTGGGGGAACACTGAAGCTTTCTTT.

This clonotype occurred a few times. Germline is not matched at one junction end, which may reflect a read error. The rearrangement uses TRBV12-3 or TRBV12-4 and TRBJ1-1, with no clear D. This CDR3 has 14 residues. This CDR3 reads CAGSFGAANTEAFF. The CDR3 DNA sequence: TGTGCCGGCAGTTTTGGCGCAGCGAACACTGAAGCTTTCTTT.

As to this clonotype: A much more abundant neighbour one base away suggests this may be a read error. The rearrangement uses TRBV11-2 and TRBJ2-7, with D uncertain. The CDR3 has 15 residues. Germline V gene data show CDR1 as SGHAT and CDR2 as FQNNGV. The CDR3 loop is CACSLGQVPSYEQYF. The CDR3 DNA reads TGTGCCTGCAGCTTAGGGCAGGTACCCTCCTACGAGCAGTACTTC. The variable domain in full, completed from reference TRBV11-2 and TRBJ2-7, reads EAGVAQSPRYKIIEKRQSVAFWCNPISGHATLYWYQQILGQGPKLLIQFQNNGVVDDSQLPKDRFSAERLKGVDSTLKIQPAKLEDSAVYLCACSLGQVPSYEQYFGPGTRLTVT.

This clonotype has ten or more counts. The rearrangement uses TRBV3-1 and TRBJ1-6; no clear D gene. Germline values: CDR1 LGHDT, CDR2 YNNKEL (reference sequence). The V end was cut by 0 bases, the J end by 8 bases, with 5 bases between. The CDR3 sequence is 13 residues long. This CDR3 reads CASSQDMDSPLHF. As DNA, the CDR3 is TGTGCCAGCAGCCAAGATATGGATTCACCCCTCCACTTT. The whole variable domain, remainder taken from reference TRBV3-1 and TRBJ1-6, is DTAVSQTPKYLVTQMGNDKSIKCEQNLGHDTMYWYKQDSKKFLKIMFSYNNKELIINETVPNRFSPKSPDKAHLNLHINSLELGDSAVYFCASSQDMDSPLHFGNGTRLTVT.

This clonotype has ten or more counts. The V and J genes are TRBV5-1 and TRBJ1-6, with TRBD1 as a possible D gene (5 bases). CDR3 length equals 17 residues. V was cut by 5 bases and J by 8 bases, with 23 bases left in between. Per the germline V gene, CDR1 is SGHRS and CDR2 is YFSETQ. CDR3 in DNA: TGCGCCAGCAGGAGAACGGCAGGGAAAGAAATGGATTCACCCCTCCACTTT. It translates to CASRRTAGKEMDSPLHF.

This clonotype was found many times. The chain uses TRBV6-2 or TRBV6-3 and TRBJ1-2; 9 bases map to TRBD1. Germline CDR1 and CDR2: MNHEY and SVGEGT. V lost 6 bases, J lost 3 bases, and 8 bases stayed unmatched. This CDR3 is built from 15 residues. As DNA, the CDR3 is TGTGCCAGCAGAGGACCGGGACAGGGAGACTATGGCTACACCTTC. The encoded protein is CASRGPGQGDYGYTF.

At least ten counts were recorded for this clonotype. V gene TRBV5-1 combines with J gene TRBJ2-7; a weak D match, TRBD1 (5 bases). CDR1 and CDR2 (germline): SGHRS, YFSETQ. Trimming removed 1 base from V and 6 bases from J, with 11 bases in between. This CDR3 is built from 13 residues. In DNA form, the CDR3 reads TGCGCCAGCAGCTTGAAAGGGGTAATCGAGCAGTACTTC. Translating gives CASSLKGVIEQYF.

The chain employs TRBV5-1 and TRBJ2-5; 9 bases are a match to TRBD2. Germline V lookup: CDR1 SGHRS, CDR2 YFSETQ. Losses at the gene ends were 1 base for V and 7 bases for J; bases not matched to a gene: 8. The CDR3 has 15 amino acids. The DNA for the CDR3 is TGCGCCAGCAGCTTGCTAGCGGGACGGGAAGGGACCCAGTACTTC. Protein: CASSLLAGREGTQYF.

This clonotype was recorded at least ten times. V usage is TRBV11-1 and J usage is TRBJ2-1, with D perhaps matching TRBD1 or TRBD2 (5 bases each). Germline V CDR1 and CDR2: SGHAT, FQDESV (reference sequence). Deletions cut 7 bases from V and 1 base from J, with 11 bases between. The CDR3 totals 14 residues. The CDR3 sequence is CASTHEGSYNEQFF. Written as DNA, the CDR3 is TGTGCCAGCACCCATGAGGGGTCCTACAATGAGCAGTTCTTC.

Details on this clonotype: A far larger clone is one base from this, pointing to a likely read error. The rearrangement joins TRBV7-9 to TRBJ1-1; the D is unclear. This CDR3 is built from 12 residues. CDR1 SEHNR and CDR2 FQNEAQ come from the germline V gene (reference sequence). The CDR3 nucleotides are TGTTCCAGCAGCTTAGGCAACACTGAAGCTTTCTTT. It yields the protein CSSSLGNTEAFF.